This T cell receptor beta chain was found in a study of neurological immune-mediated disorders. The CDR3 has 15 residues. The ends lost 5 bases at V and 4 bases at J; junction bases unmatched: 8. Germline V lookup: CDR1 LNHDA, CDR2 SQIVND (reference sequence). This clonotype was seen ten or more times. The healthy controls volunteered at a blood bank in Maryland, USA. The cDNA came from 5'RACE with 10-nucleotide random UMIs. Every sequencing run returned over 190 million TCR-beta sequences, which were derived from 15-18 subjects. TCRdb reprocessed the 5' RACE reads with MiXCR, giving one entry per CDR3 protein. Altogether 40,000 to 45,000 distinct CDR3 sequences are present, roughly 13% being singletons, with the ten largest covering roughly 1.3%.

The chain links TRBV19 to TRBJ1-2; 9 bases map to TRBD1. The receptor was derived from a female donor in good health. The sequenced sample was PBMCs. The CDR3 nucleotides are TGTGCCAGTAGTCTTGACAGGGGGAGCTCCTATGGCTACACCTTC. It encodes CASSLDRGSSYGYTF.